This TCR beta chain appears in the sequencing data of a study of cytomegalovirus exposure and HLA in healthy donors. The study's findings and limits: Researchers counted around 160 TCR beta chains as cytomegalovirus-associated. A cluster of highly shared sequence variants was likely a sequencing artifact.

PCR primers comprised 60 Vbeta and 13 Jbeta primers. Using immunoSEQ multiplex PCR, the repertoire was profiled, and TCRdb retains in-frame clones only, with some absent. In total, the table holds about 130,000 clones. Of note for this clone: Its antigen is not identified.

Per the germline V gene, CDR1 is MDHEN and CDR2 is SYDVKM. CDR3 length: 15 amino acids. The J segment lost 5 bases and the V segment lost 2 bases, leaving 8 bases of the junction unmatched. Sequenced material: PBMCs. The receptor was isolated from a woman aged 60-75 years in good health and CMV-seronegative. This chain connects TRBV28 to TRBJ1-2; TRBD1 aligns across 7 bases. DNA for the CDR3: TGTGCCAGCAGTTTACCCGGGACAGAAGTGTATGGCTACACCTTC. This encodes CASSLPGTEVYGYTF.